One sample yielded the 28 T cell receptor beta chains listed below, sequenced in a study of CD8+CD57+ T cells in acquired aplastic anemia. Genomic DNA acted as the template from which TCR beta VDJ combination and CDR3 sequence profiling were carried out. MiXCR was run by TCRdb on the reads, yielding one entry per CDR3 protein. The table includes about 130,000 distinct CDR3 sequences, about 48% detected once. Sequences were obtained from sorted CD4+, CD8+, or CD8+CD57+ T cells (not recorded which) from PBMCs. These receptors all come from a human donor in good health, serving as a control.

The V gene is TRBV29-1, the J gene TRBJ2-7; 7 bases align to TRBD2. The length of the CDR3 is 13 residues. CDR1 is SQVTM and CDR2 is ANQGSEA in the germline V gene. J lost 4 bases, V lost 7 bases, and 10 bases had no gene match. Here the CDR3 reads CSASTQGGYEQYF. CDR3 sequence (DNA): TGCAGCGCATCGACCCAGGGAGGGTACGAGCAGTACTTC.

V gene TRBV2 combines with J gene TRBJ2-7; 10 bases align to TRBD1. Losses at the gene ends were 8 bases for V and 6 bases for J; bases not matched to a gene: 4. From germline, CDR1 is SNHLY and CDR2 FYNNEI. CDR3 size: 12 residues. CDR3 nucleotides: TGTGCCAGCGGGACAGGGGCGGGCGAGCAGTACTTC. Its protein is CASGTGAGEQYF. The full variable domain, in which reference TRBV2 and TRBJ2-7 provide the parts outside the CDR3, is EPEVTQTPSHQVTQMGQEVILRCVPISNHLYFYWYRQILGQKVEFLVSFYNNEISEKSEIFDDQFSVERPDGSNFTLKIRSTKLEDSAMYFCASGTGAGEQYFGPGTRLTVT.

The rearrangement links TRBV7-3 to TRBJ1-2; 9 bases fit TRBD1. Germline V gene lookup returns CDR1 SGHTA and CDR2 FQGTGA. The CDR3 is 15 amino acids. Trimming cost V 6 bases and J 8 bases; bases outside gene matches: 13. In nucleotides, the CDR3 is TGTGCCAGCAGTTTTACCCTACAGGGGGCGGGCGGCTACACCTTC. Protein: CASSFTLQGAGGYTF.

CDR3 sequence reads: CASSREVGYEQYF. DNA of the CDR3: TGTGCCAGCAGCAGGGAAGTGGGCTACGAGCAGTACTTC. The rearrangement joins TRBV7-2 to TRBJ2-7; no reliable D call. Germline CDR1 is SGHTA and CDR2 is FQGNSA. This CDR3 region has 13 residues. Trimming removed 5 bases from V and 3 bases from J, with 11 bases in between.

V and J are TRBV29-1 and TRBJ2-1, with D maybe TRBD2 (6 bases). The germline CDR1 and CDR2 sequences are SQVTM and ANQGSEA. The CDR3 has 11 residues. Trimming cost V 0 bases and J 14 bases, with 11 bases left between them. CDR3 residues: CSVEDRLVEFF. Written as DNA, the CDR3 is TGCAGCGTTGAAGATCGACTAGTTGAGTTCTTC.

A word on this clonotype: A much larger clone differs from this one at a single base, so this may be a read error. The CDR3 DNA is TGTGCCAGCAGCTTAGGGGGTCGTGGGAGGTTCTACAATGAGCAGTTCTTC. Translating it yields CASSLGGRGRFYNEQFF. The chain links TRBV11-2 to TRBJ2-1, with D possibly matching TRBD2 (6 bases). The CDR3 is 17 residues long. The ends were cut back, 1 base at V and 3 bases at J, with 16 bases in the middle. Germline V CDR1 and CDR2: SGHAT, FQNNGV.

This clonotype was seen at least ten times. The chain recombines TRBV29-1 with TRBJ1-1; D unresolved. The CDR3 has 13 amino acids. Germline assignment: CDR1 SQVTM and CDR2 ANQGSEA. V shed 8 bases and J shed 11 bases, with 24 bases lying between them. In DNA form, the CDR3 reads TGCAGCTCAACCCTTATGGCCTCCTCCGGGGCTTTCTTT. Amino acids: CSSTLMASSGAFF.

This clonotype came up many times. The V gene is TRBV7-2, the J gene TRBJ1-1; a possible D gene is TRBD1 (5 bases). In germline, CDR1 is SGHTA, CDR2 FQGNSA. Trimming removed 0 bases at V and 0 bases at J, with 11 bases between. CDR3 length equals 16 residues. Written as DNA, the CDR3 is TGTGCCAGCAGCTTAGCGCTAGGGGCGATGAACACTGAAGCTTTCTTT. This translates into CASSLALGAMNTEAFF. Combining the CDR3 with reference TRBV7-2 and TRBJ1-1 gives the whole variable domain GAGVSQSPSNKVTEKGKDVELRCDPISGHTALYWYRQSLGQGLEFLIYFQGNSAPDKSGLPSDRFSAERTGGSVSTLTIQRTQQEDSAVYLCASSLALGAMNTEAFFGQGTRLTVV.

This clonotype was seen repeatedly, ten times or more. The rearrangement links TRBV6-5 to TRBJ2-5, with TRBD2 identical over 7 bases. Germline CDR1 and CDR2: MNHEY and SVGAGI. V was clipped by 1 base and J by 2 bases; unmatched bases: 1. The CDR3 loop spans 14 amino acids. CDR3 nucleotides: TGTGCCAGCAGTTACTGGGGGGGGCAAGAGACCCAGTACTTC. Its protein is CASSYWGGQETQYF.

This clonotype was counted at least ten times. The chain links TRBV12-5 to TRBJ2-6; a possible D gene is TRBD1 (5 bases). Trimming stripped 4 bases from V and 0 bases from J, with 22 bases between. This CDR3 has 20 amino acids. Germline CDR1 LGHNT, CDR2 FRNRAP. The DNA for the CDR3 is TGTGCTAGTGGTTCATTCGGACAATCCCAACTCTTCTCTGGGGCCAACGTCCTGACTTTC. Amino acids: CASGSFGQSQLFSGANVLTF.

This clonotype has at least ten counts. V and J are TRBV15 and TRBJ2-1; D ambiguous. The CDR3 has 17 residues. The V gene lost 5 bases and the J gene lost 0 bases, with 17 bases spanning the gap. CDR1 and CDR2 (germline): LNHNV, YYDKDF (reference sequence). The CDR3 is CATSPRVGRYSYNEQFF. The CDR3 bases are TGTGCCACCAGCCCCCGGGTGGGCAGGTACTCCTACAATGAGCAGTTCTTC.

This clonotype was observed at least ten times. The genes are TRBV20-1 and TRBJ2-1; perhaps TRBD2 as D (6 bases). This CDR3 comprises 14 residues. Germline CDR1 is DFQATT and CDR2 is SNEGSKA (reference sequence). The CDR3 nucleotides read TGCAGCCTAAACTCTGGGGGAGGTGTCAATGAGCAGTTCTTC. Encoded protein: CSLNSGGGVNEQFF.

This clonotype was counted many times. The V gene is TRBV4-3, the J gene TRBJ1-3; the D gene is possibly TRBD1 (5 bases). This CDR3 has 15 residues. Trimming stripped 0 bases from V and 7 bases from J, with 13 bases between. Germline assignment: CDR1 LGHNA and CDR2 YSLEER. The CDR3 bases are TGCGCCAGCAGCCAAGATGTGGGGGTGGGCAACACCATATATTTT. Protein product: CASSQDVGVGNTIYF.

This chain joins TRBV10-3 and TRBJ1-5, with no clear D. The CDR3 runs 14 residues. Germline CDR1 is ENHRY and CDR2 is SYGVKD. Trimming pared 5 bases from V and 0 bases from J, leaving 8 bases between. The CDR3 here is CAISYVDSNQPQHF. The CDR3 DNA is TGTGCCATCAGTTACGTGGATAGCAATCAGCCCCAGCATTTT.

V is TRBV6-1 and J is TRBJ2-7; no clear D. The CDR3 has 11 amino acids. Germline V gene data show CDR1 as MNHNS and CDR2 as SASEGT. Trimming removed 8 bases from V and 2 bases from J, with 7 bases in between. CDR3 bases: TGTGCCAGCGCCCGCACCTACGAGCAGTACTTC. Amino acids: CASARTYEQYF.

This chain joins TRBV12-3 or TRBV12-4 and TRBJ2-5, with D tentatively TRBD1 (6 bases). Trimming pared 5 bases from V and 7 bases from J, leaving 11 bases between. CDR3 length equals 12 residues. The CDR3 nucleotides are TGTGCCAGCAGTCCAACGACAGGGACCCAGTACTTC. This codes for CASSPTTGTQYF.

The CDR3 sequence: CSVDPGQHPNSPLHF. CDR3 in DNA: TGCAGCGTTGACCCGGGACAGCACCCGAATTCACCCCTCCACTTT. The gene calls are TRBV29-1 and TRBJ1-6; 7 bases are shared with TRBD1. CDR1 SQVTM and CDR2 ANQGSEA come from the germline V gene. The CDR3 runs to 15 residues. Trimming took 3 bases from V and 7 from J; bases not matched to a gene: 9.

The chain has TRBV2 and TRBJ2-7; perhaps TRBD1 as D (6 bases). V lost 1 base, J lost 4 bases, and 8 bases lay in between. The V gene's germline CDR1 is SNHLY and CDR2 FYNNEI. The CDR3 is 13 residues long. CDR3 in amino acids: CASSEDREYEQYF. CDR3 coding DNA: TGTGCCAGCAGTGAAGACAGGGAATACGAGCAGTACTTC. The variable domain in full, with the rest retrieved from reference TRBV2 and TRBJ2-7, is EPEVTQTPSHQVTQMGQEVILRCVPISNHLYFYWYRQILGQKVEFLVSFYNNEISEKSEIFDDQFSVERPDGSNFTLKIRSTKLEDSAMYFCASSEDREYEQYFGPGTRLTVT.

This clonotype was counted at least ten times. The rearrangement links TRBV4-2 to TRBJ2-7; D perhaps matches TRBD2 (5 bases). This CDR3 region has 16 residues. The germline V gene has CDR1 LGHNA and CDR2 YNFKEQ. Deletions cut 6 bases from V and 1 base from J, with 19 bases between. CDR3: CASRLEPAGGSYEQYF. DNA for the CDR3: TGTGCCAGCAGGCTCGAACCTGCGGGCGGATCCTACGAGCAGTACTTC.

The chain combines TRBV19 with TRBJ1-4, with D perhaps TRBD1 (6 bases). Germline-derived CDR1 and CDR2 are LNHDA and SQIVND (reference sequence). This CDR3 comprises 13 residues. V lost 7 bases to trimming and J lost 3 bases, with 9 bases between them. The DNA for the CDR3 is TGTGCCAGTAACACAGGGCCTAATGAAAAACTGTTTTTT. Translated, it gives CASNTGPNEKLFF.

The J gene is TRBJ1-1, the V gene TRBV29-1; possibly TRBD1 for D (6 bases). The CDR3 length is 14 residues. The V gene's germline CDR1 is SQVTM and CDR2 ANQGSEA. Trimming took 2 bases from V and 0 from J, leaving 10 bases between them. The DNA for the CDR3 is TGCAGCGTTGAACAGGGGAGGGTGAACACTGAAGCTTTCTTT. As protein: CSVEQGRVNTEAFF. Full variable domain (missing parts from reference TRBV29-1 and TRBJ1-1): SAVISQKPSRDICQRGTSLTIQCQVDSQVTMMFWYRQQPGQSLTLIATANQGSEATYESGFVIDKFPISRPNLTFSTLTVSNMSPEDSSIYLCSVEQGRVNTEAFFGQGTRLTVV.

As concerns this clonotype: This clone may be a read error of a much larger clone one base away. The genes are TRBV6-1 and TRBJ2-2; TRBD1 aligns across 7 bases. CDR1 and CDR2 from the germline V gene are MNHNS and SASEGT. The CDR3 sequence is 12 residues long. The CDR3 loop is CASRTGSGELLF. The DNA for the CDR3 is TGTGCCAGCAGGACAGGGTCCGGGGAGCTGCTTTTT.

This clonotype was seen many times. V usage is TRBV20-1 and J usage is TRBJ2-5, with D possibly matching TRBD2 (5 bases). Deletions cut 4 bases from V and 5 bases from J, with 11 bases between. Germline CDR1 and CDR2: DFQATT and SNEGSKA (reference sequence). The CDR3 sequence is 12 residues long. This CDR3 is CSATVRGETQYF. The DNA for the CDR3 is TGCAGTGCTACGGTTCGAGGGGAGACCCAGTACTTC.

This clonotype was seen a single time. The CDR3 bases are TGTGCCAGCAGCCAAGTAGCGGGAGGTGGAGAGACCCAGTACTTC. Translating it yields CASSQVAGGGETQYF. The chain uses TRBV11-2 and TRBJ2-5; 10 bases fit TRBD2. The CDR3 has 15 amino acids. Germline V CDR1 and CDR2: SGHAT, FQNNGV. Trimming at V came to 5 bases and at J to 4 bases, leaving 7 bases not matched to a gene.

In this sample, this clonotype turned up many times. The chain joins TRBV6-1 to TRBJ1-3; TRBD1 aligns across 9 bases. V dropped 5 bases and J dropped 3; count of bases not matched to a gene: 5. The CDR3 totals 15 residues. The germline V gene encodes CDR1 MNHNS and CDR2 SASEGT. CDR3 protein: CASSLQGADGNTIYF. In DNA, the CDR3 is TGTGCCAGCAGTCTACAGGGGGCGGATGGAAACACCATATATTTT.

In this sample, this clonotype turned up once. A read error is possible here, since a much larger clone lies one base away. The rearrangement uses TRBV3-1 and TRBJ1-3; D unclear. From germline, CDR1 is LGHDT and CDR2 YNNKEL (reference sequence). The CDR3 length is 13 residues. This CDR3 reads CACSQARGNTIYF. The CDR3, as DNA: TGTGCCTGCAGCCAAGCAAGGGGAAACACCATATATTTT. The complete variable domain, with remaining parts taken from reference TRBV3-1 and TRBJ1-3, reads DTAVSQTPKYLVTQMGNDKSIKCEQNLGHDTMYWYKQDSKKFLKIMFSYNNKELIINETVPNRFSPKSPDKAHLNLHINSLELGDSAVYFCACSQARGNTIYFGEGSWLTVV.

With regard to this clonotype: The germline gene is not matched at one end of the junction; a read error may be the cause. CDR3: CASSSLLF. The CDR3 DNA follows: TGTGCTAGCAGCTCTCTCCTCTTC. The V and J genes are TRBV7-7 and TRBJ1-2; D is unresolved. The CDR3 extends over 8 amino acids. Looked up from germline, CDR1 is SSHAT and CDR2 is FNYEAQ (reference sequence).

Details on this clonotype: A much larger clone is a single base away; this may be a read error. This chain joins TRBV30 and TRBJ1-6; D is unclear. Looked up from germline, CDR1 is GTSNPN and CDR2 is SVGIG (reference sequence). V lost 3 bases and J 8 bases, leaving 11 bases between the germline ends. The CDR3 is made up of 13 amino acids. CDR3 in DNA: TGTGCCTGGAGCGGGCCACCTGATTCACCCCTCCACTTT. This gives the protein CAWSGPPDSPLHF.